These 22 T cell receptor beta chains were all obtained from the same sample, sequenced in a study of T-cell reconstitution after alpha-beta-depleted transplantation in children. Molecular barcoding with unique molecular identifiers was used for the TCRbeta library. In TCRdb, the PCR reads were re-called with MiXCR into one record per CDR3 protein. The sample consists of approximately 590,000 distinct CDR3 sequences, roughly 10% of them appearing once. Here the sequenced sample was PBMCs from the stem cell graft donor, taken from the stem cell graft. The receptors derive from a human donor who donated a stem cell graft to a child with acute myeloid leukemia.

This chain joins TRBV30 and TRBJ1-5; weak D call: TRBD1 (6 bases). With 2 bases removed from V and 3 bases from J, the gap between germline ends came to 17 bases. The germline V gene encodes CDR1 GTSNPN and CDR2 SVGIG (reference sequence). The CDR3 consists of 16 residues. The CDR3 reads CAWSPLGAGFNQPQHF. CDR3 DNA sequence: TGTGCCTGGAGTCCCTTGGGGGCGGGGTTCAATCAGCCCCAGCATTTT. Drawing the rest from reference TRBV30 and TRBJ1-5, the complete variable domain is SQTIHQWPATLVQPVGSPLSLECTVEGTSNPNLYWYRQAAGRGLQLLFYSVGIGQISSEVPQNLSASRPQDRQFILSSKKLLLSDSGFYLCAWSPLGAGFNQPQHFGDGTRLSIL.

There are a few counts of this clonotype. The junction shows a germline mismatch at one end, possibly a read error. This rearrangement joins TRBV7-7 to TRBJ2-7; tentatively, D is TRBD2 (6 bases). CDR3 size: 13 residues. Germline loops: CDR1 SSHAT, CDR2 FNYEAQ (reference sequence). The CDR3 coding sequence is TGTGCTAGCAGCTTAGCGGCCTATAGCGAGCAGTACTTC. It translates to CASSLAAYSEQYF.

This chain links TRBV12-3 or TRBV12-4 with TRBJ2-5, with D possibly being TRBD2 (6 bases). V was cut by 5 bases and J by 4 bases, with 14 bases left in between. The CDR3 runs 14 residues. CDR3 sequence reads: CASSPRLVRETQYF. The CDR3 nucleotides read TGTGCCAGCAGTCCAAGACTAGTCCGAGAGACCCAGTACTTC.

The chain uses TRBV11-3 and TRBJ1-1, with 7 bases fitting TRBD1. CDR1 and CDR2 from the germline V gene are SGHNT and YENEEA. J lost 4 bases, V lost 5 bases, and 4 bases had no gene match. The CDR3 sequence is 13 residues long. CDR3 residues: CASSDDRATEAFF. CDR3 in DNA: TGTGCCAGCAGCGACGACAGGGCCACTGAAGCTTTCTTT.

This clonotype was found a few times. CDR3 amino acids: CSARGTRDYNEQFF. The DNA for the CDR3 is TGCAGTGCTAGGGGGACTAGGGACTACAATGAGCAGTTCTTC. J is TRBJ2-1 and V is TRBV20-1, with TRBD2 identical over 8 bases. The CDR3 is 14 residues long. V lost 3 bases, J lost 3 bases, and 4 bases stayed unmatched. Per the germline V gene, CDR1 is DFQATT and CDR2 is SNEGSKA (reference sequence).

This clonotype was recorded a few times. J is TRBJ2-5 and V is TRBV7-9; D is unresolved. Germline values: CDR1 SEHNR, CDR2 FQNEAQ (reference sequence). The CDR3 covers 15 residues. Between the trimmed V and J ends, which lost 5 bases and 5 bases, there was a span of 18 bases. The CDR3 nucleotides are TGTGCCAGCAGCCCGCGACTGGGTCCCGTGGAGACCCAGTACTTC. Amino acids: CASSPRLGPVETQYF.

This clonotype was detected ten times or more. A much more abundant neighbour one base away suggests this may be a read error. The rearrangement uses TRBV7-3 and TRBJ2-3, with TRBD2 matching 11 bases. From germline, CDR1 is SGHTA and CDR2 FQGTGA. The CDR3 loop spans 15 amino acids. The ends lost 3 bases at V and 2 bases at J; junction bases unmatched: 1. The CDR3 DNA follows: TGTGCCAGCAGCTTGACTAGCGGGACCACAGATACGCAGTATTTT. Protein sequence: CASSLTSGTTDTQYF. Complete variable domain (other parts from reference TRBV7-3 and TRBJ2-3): GAGVSQTPSNKVTEKGKYVELRCDPISGHTALYWYRQSLGQGPEFLIYFQGTGAADDSGLPNDRFFAVRPEGSVSTLKIQRTERGDSAVYLCASSLTSGTTDTQYFGPGTRLTVL.

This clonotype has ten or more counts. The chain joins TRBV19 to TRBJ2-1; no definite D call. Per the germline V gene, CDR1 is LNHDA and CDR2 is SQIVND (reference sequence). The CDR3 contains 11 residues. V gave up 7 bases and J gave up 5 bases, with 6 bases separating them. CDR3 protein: CASTSHNEQFF. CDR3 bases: TGTGCCAGTACGTCACACAATGAGCAGTTCTTC.

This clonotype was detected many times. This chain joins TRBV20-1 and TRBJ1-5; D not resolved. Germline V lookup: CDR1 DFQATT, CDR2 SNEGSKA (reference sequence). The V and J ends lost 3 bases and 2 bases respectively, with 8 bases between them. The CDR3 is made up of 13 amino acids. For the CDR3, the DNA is TGCAGTGCTAGCTCCGGGGGCAATCAGCCCCAGCATTTT. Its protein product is CSASSGGNQPQHF.

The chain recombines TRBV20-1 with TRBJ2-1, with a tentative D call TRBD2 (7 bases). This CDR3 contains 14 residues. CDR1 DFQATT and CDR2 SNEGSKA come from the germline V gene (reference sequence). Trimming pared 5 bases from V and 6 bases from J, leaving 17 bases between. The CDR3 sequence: CSAPGRGTINEQFF. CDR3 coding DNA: TGCAGTGCTCCAGGGAGGGGGACTATCAATGAGCAGTTCTTC.

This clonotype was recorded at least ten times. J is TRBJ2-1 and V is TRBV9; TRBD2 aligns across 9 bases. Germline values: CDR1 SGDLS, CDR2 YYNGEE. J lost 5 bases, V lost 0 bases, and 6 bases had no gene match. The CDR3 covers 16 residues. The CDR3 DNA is TGTGCCAGCAGCGTAGCCCGAGCTAGCGGGGACAATGAGCAGTTCTTC. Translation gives CASSVARASGDNEQFF.

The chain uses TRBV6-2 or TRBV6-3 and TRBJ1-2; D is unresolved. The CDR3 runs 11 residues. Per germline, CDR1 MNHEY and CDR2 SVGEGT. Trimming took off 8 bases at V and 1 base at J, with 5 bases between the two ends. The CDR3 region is CASEGNYGYTF. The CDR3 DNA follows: TGTGCCAGCGAGGGTAACTATGGCTACACCTTC.

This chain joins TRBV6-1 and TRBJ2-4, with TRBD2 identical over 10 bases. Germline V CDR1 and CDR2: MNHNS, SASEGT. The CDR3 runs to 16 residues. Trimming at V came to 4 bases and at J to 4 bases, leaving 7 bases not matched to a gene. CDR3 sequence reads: CASSATGTSEKNIQYF. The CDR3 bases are TGTGCCAGCAGTGCCACGGGGACTAGCGAGAAAAACATTCAGTACTTC.

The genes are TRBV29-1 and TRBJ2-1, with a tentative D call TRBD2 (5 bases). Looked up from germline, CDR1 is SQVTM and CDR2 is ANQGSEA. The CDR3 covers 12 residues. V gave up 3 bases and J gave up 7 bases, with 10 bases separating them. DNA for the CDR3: TGCAGCGTTGAGGTAACGGGAAATGAGCAGTTCTTC. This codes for CSVEVTGNEQFF.

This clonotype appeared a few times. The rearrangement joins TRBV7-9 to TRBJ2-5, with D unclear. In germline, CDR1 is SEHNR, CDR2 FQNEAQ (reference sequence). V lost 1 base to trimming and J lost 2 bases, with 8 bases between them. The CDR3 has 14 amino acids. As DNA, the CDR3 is TGTGCCAGCAGCTTAGTCACACCTCAAGAGACCCAGTACTTC. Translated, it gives CASSLVTPQETQYF.

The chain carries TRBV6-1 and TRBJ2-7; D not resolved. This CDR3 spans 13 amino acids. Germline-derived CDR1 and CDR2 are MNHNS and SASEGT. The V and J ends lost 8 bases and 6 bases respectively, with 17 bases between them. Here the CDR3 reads CASAVKIPSEQYF. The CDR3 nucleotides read TGTGCCAGCGCAGTAAAGATCCCAAGCGAGCAGTACTTC.

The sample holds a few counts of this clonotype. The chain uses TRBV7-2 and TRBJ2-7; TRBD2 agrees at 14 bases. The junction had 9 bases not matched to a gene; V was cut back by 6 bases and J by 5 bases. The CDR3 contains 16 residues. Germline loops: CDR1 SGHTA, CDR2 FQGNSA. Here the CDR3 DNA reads TGTGCCAGCAGGGTGGGACTAGCGGGAGATCGACACGAGCAGTACTTC. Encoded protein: CASRVGLAGDRHEQYF.

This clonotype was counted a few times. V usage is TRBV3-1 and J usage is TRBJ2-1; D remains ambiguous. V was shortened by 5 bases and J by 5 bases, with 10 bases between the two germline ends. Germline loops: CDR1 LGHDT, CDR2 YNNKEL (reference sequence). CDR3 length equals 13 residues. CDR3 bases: TGTGCCAGCAGCTCCAACAACAACAATGAGCAGTTCTTC. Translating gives CASSSNNNNEQFF.

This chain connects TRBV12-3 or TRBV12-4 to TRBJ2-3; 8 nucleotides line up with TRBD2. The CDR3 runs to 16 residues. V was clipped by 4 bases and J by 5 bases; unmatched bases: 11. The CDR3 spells CASSSRPAGAGDTQYF. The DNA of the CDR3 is TGTGCCAGCAGTTCCCGACCAGCGGGAGCAGGAGATACGCAGTATTTT.

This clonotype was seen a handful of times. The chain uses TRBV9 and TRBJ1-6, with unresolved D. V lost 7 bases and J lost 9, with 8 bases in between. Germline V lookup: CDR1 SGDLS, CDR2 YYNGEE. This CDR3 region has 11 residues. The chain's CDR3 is CASGMVSPLHF. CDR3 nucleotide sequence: TGTGCCAGCGGTATGGTTTCACCCCTCCACTTT.

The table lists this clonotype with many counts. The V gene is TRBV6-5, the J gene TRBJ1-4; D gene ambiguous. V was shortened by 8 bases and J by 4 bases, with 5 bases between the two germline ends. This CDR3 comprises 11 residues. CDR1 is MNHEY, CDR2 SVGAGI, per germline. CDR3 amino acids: CASGDNEKLFF. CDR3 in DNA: TGTGCCAGCGGGGATAATGAAAAACTGTTTTTT.

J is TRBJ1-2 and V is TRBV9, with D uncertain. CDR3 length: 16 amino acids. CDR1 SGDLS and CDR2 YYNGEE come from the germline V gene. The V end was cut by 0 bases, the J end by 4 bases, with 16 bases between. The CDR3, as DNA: TGTGCCAGCAGCGTAGACCCGAGCAGTATTGCCTATGGCTACACCTTC. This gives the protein CASSVDPSSIAYGYTF.